This T cell receptor beta chain was captured in a study of T cells in Graves' hyperthyroidism and ophthalmopathy. Study details: Once the initial diagnosis was made, peripheral blood was obtained before any treatment. Study results and caveats: Ophthalmopathy could be told apart from stable hyperthyroidism with a 13 V-J model.

From RNA transcripts, TCR beta CDR3 regions were amplified. The primer set for the first-round RT-PCR of the TCR CDR3 was HTBI. TCRdb re-analysed the multiplex PCR reads in MiXCR, keeping a single row per CDR3 protein. The sample lists 450,000 to 500,000 distinct CDR3 sequences, about 20% occurring once. In its sample, this clonotype was seen many times. What it binds is unknown. The germline V gene has CDR1 SNHLY and CDR2 FYNNEI. Trimming cost V 1 base and J 3 bases, with 7 bases left between them. This CDR3 spans 13 amino acids. Specimen: blood. This TCR derives from a woman in her 70s with Graves' ophthalmopathy. The rearrangement links TRBV2 to TRBJ2-7, with a weak D call TRBD2 (6 bases). CDR3 nucleotide sequence: TGTGCCAGCAGTGAAGTGGGGGGCTACGAGCAGTACTTC. It yields the protein CASSEVGGYEQYF.